These T cell receptor beta chains were read from a single sample in a study of blood T cell repertoires in COVID-19. Method: immunoSEQ multiplex PCR; TCRdb's copy keeps in-frame clones and lacks some. The profile shows over 350,000 clones, about nine tenths of them singletons. Sequencing was performed on peripheral blood. These receptors all come from a woman in her 30s with active or convalescent COVID-19. Both conserved end residues are trimmed from each CDR3. Each record gives: J gene, V gene, CDR3 length, CDR3 protein.

j_gene: TRBJ1-1
v_gene: TRBV27
len: 14
CDR3aa: ASSPGGVRMNTEAF

j_gene: TRBJ1-1
v_gene: TRBV5-4
len: 14
CDR3aa: ASSLQGWAMNTEAF

j_gene: TRBJ1-4
v_gene: TRBV5-6
len: 14
CDR3aa: ASSLGPGQGGGKLF

j_gene: TRBJ1-1
v_gene: TRBV7-8
len: 12
CDR3aa: ASSFGQVNTEAF

j_gene: TRBJ1-2
v_gene: TRBV7-2
len: 12
CDR3aa: ASSDTTGLEGYT

j_gene: TRBJ1-2
v_gene: TRBV4-1
len: 12
CDR3aa: ASSQNSGASGYT

j_gene: TRBJ1-1
v_gene: TRBV11-2
len: 14
CDR3aa: ASSHAGWGVNTEAF

j_gene: TRBJ2-7
v_gene: TRBV6-2/TRBV6-3
len: 14
CDR3aa: ASSILLATVRNEQY

j_gene: TRBJ2-3
v_gene: TRBV25-1
len: 11
CDR3aa: ASSVVGADTQY

j_gene: TRBJ1-4
v_gene: TRBV7-9
len: 15
CDR3aa: ASSLGTGPATNEKLF

j_gene: TRBJ1-5
v_gene: TRBV19
len: 13
CDR3aa: ASSNGQGGVQPQH

j_gene: TRBJ1-2
v_gene: TRBV18
len: 10
CDR3aa: ASSTNNYGYT

j_gene: TRBJ1-3
v_gene: TRBV18
len: 15
CDR3aa: ASSPNLASSSGNTIY

j_gene: TRBJ2-7
v_gene: TRBV10-2
len: 12
CDR3aa: ASSESAGQGQQY

j_gene: TRBJ1-3
v_gene: TRBV3-1/TRBV3-2
len: 16
CDR3aa: ASSQEILRGRDGNTIY

j_gene: TRBJ1-2
v_gene: TRBV3-1/TRBV3-2
len: 13
CDR3aa: ASSPGSGSSGGYT

j_gene: TRBJ2-2
v_gene: TRBV10-3
len: 14
CDR3aa: AISGPGTGRTGELF

j_gene: TRBJ1-2
v_gene: TRBV2
len: 15
CDR3aa: ASSERQGAGRDYGYT

j_gene: TRBJ2-5
v_gene: TRBV7-9
len: 13
CDR3aa: ASSLEGQARETQY

j_gene: TRBJ2-2
v_gene: TRBV25-1
len: 12
CDR3aa: ASSEPREAGELF

j_gene: TRBJ2-5
v_gene: TRBV29-1
len: 13
CDR3aa: SVATSGRAGETQY

j_gene: TRBJ2-7
v_gene: TRBV5-4
len: 16
CDR3aa: ASSLSTSGRAYSYEQY

j_gene: TRBJ2-2
v_gene: TRBV4-1
len: 14
CDR3aa: ASSLVVQVNTGELF

j_gene: TRBJ1-1
v_gene: TRBV29-1
len: 12
CDR3aa: SAQLQGLNTEAF

j_gene: TRBJ2-1
v_gene: TRBV27
len: 13
CDR3aa: ASSLGLAAYNEQF

j_gene: TRBJ2-2
v_gene: TRBV19
len: 14
CDR3aa: ASSFEVRGGTGELF

j_gene: TRBJ1-2
v_gene: TRBV19
len: 13
CDR3aa: ASSLSTGAGGGYT

j_gene: TRBJ2-1
v_gene: TRBV6-6
len: 13
CDR3aa: ASSSEQTIHNEQF

j_gene: TRBJ1-2
v_gene: TRBV5-1
len: 12
CDR3aa: ASSVPRDKDGYT

j_gene: TRBJ2-7
v_gene: TRBV6-5
len: 13
CDR3aa: ASSYSNRGSYEQY

j_gene: TRBJ2-5
v_gene: TRBV5-1
len: 14
CDR3aa: ASSIPLAGAQETQY

j_gene: TRBJ1-1
v_gene: TRBV4-1
len: 13
CDR3aa: ASSRGPSSNTEAF

j_gene: TRBJ1-2
v_gene: TRBV30
len: 10
CDR3aa: AWSGQFDGYT

j_gene: TRBJ2-5
v_gene: TRBV5-5
len: 13
CDR3aa: ASSMLTSGQETQY

j_gene: TRBJ2-7
v_gene: TRBV6-1
len: 14
CDR3aa: ASSGGLAKSSYEQY

j_gene: TRBJ1-1
v_gene: TRBV6-5
len: 13
CDR3aa: ASSSDRAWNTEAF

j_gene: TRBJ2-6
v_gene: TRBV6-2/TRBV6-3
len: 16
CDR3aa: ASSYLRSPVSGANVLT

j_gene: TRBJ1-1
v_gene: TRBV4-1
len: 13
CDR3aa: ASSQVAYMNTEAF

j_gene: TRBJ2-5
v_gene: TRBV5-1
len: 13
CDR3aa: ASSLGGVVGETQY

j_gene: TRBJ2-4
v_gene: TRBV4-1
len: 13
CDR3aa: ASSQTGLPKNIQY

j_gene: TRBJ1-2
v_gene: TRBV4-1
len: 10
CDR3aa: ASSQGGKSYT

j_gene: TRBJ1-4
v_gene: TRBV6-5
len: 13
CDR3aa: AGNLGQGRNEKLF

j_gene: TRBJ2-2
v_gene: TRBV24-1
len: 12
CDR3aa: ATRASEGGGELF

j_gene: TRBJ2-1
v_gene: TRBV10-2
len: 13
CDR3aa: ASSKLAGGYNEQF

j_gene: TRBJ2-3
v_gene: TRBV13
len: 15
CDR3aa: ASSEASGLAATETQY

j_gene: TRBJ1-5
v_gene: TRBV28
len: 12
CDR3aa: ASSFRQVKGPQH

j_gene: TRBJ1-1
v_gene: TRBV18
len: 13
CDR3aa: ASSPPTVGNTEAF

j_gene: TRBJ1-2
v_gene: TRBV6-5
len: 14
CDR3aa: ASSYAAGDRVYGYT

j_gene: TRBJ1-5
v_gene: TRBV27
len: 13
CDR3aa: ASSFRLEVNQPQH

j_gene: TRBJ2-5
v_gene: TRBV5-1
len: 13
CDR3aa: ASRRYVTEQETQY

j_gene: TRBJ2-7
v_gene: TRBV29-1
len: 11
CDR3aa: SVEGQGAYEQY

j_gene: TRBJ1-5
v_gene: TRBV3-1/TRBV3-2
len: 13
CDR3aa: ASSQDLGQGQPQH

j_gene: TRBJ1-2
v_gene: TRBV6-1
len: 11
CDR3aa: ASRIDRTYGYT